Sequencing of this TCR beta chain was carried out in a study of a mutant IDH1 vaccine in newly diagnosed glioma. Study outcomes and limitations: Vaccine-induced responses were seen in roughly 93% of patients, spanning several MHC alleles. Pseudoprogression seemed unlinked to shifts in top peripheral T cell clonotypes.

In its sample, this clone was seen once. Antigen specificity is unknown. This table comes from immunoSEQ multiplex PCR, and its TCRdb copy is limited to in-frame clones, with some not included. The profile shows 50,000 to 65,000 clones, approximately 84% of them singletons. Sample time point: week 11, during vaccination. It was 300 ug of mutant IDH1 20-mer peptide that made up each vaccine dose, given with topical imiquimod. V lost 0 bases, J lost 6 bases, and 10 bases stayed unmatched. Germline V gene lookup returns CDR1 KGHSH and CDR2 LQKENI. This CDR3 is built from 16 residues. This chain joins TRBV18 and TRBJ2-7; 8 bases agree with TRBD2. Sequences were derived from PBMCs, sampled from a glioma patient whose treatment included an IDH1 peptide vaccine. This receptor was taken from a woman aged 50 to 60 with glioma. As DNA, the CDR3 is TGTGCCAGCTCACCACCCGCCGCGGGGGGTAAAGTCGAGCAGTACTTC. The encoded protein is CASSPPAAGGKVEQYF.